This T cell receptor beta chain was captured by sequencing in a study of blood T cells in healthy people across ages. Study-wide results and limits: Diversity of TCR beta per million T cells declined in a roughly linear way with age.

This clonotype occurred many times. Its antigen is not known. Through a sample-barcoded 5' primer and a J-beta primer mix, a second PCR was run for roughly 6 to 11 cycles. TCRdb re-analysed the 5' RACE reads in MiXCR, keeping a single row per CDR3 protein. This table holds roughly 700,000 distinct CDR3 sequences, approximately 30% found once. V shed 4 bases and J shed 2 bases, with 12 bases lying between them. The CDR3 is made up of 16 amino acids. Germline V gene lookup returns CDR1 MNHEY and CDR2 SVGEGT. V gene TRBV6-2 or TRBV6-3 combines with J gene TRBJ2-6; D is ambiguous. The receptor was isolated from an elderly woman in good health. Sequencing was performed on blood. CDR3 in DNA: TGTGCCAGCAGTTCGGCAGGCCTAGCTGGGGCCAACGTCCTGACTTTC. Translated: CASSSAGLAGANVLTF.